This T cell receptor beta chain was observed in a study of blood T cell repertoires in COVID-19. Study-level background: Nucleic acid was either cDNA or gDNA, and it came from T cells, B-cell-depleted T cells, or PBMCs.

V gave up 6 bases and J gave up 3 bases, with 9 bases separating them. The germline CDR1 and CDR2 sequences are MNHEY and SVGAGI. There are 14 residues in the CDR3. The method was immunoSEQ multiplex PCR; TCRdb's version includes in-frame clones alone and lacks a portion of them. Of about 23,000 clones in the sample, roughly 90% were seen once. The chain carries TRBV6-5 and TRBJ2-6; D not resolved. Sequenced input: peripheral blood. The clonotype comes from an elderly woman with active or convalescent COVID-19. The CDR3 protein is CASSRVFGANVLTF. For the CDR3, the DNA is TGTGCCAGCAGCCGGGTTTTTGGGGCCAACGTCCTGACTTTC.